This T cell receptor beta chain was documented in a study of blood T cell repertoires in COVID-19 (dated by TCRdb to 2018 to 2020). Background for the entire study: Collaborator samples came from the United States, Italy and Spain and covered acute and convalescent phases of COVID-19. Where available, HLA class I and class II types were taken from metadata supplied by the sample provider and were not determined by assay-based typing. The sample metadata nearly always contained a de-identified subject ID, COVID-19 status, age in years and sex. The prospective study material was composed of cDNA or gDNA derived from T cells, B-cell-depleted T cells, or PBMCs. The dataset comprised deeply sampled blood TCRbeta repertoires from subjects exposed to, actively infected with, or recovered from COVID-19. Samples came from the ongoing ImmuneRACE study (first 160 participants) plus 1,254 subjects from 6 global collaborators. The repertoires were released in a freely available public database meant as a resource for research on the immune response to SARS-CoV-2.

From a lookup of the germline V gene, CDR1 and CDR2 are SGHTA and FQGNSA. Between the V and J ends, shortened by 1 base and 3 bases respectively, the junction contains 13 bases. From the cysteine up to the phenylalanine, the CDR3 has a length of 15 residues. Of the read, only the CDR3 DNA is kept; its 45 bases are in frame from base 1. The immunoSEQ Assay, a bias-controlled multiplex PCR, was used to amplify TCRbeta CDR3 regions from genomic DNA. In the original analysis: Nucleated cell counts per sample were estimated from amplification of reference gene primers within the assay. Sequence reads were collapsed and filtered to measure the absolute abundance of every unique TCRbeta CDR3 rearrangement. For each sample, productive Simpson clonality was calculated as the square root of Simpson's diversity index over productive rearrangements. As stored in TCRdb, this immuneACCESS dataset retains in-frame rearrangements with V and J assigned. A fraction of the clones does not appear; measured against another copy, unresolved V genes explain less than half of the discrepancy, and the remainder lacks a known reason. D and trimming were read from the DNA, whereas the V and J calls and clone size are those reported in that table. This sample holds under 95,000 clones; around 87% were observed only once. About 5% of the sample is in the top ten clones.

This clone appeared a few times. There is no known antigen for this receptor. No per-base quality is available; no much larger clone lies one base away. The investigation overall reported the following: How much clinical and demographic metadata was included differed by source and by participant, and the metadata was provided uncurated.

The collaborating institutions used their own protocols to collect whole blood in K2EDTA tubes. For TCRbeta analysis, collaborators shipped samples as frozen whole blood, isolated PBMCs, or DNA extracted from either of those sample types. The receptor chain draws on TRBV7-2 and TRBJ2-7, with TRBD1 perhaps the D gene, on 6 matching bases. The receptor comes from an elderly woman with acute or convalescent COVID-19. Sequencing was performed on peripheral blood. The DNA sequence is TGTGCCAGCAGCTTAGGCACAGGGACGGTCTACGAGCAGTACTTC. Its protein product is CASSLGTGTVYEQYF.